This T cell receptor (beta chain) is from a study of Siglec-9 on CD8 T cells in melanoma. Study observations and caveats: Siglec-9 reportedly marks and regulates an effector memory CD8+ T-cell subset apparently accumulating in melanoma tumors.

For this clone: Its target is not known.

TCRdb keeps only in-frame clones here, not all; method: immunoSEQ multiplex PCR. The data show roughly 35,000 clones, more than 65% seen once. J gave up 0 bases and V 7 bases, and 9 bases lay outside the gene matches. This CDR3 has 16 residues. Germline V CDR1 and CDR2: LNHDA, SQIVND (reference sequence). The chain is built from TRBV19 and TRBJ1-5; 7 bases agree with TRBD1. The sample comprised Siglec-9- CD8+ T cells sorted from blood. The receptor was isolated from a human donor in good health. The CDR3 DNA follows: TGTGCCAGTAACCCGAACAGGGGTCATAGCAATCAGCCCCAGCATTTT. Protein: CASNPNRGHSNQPQHF.